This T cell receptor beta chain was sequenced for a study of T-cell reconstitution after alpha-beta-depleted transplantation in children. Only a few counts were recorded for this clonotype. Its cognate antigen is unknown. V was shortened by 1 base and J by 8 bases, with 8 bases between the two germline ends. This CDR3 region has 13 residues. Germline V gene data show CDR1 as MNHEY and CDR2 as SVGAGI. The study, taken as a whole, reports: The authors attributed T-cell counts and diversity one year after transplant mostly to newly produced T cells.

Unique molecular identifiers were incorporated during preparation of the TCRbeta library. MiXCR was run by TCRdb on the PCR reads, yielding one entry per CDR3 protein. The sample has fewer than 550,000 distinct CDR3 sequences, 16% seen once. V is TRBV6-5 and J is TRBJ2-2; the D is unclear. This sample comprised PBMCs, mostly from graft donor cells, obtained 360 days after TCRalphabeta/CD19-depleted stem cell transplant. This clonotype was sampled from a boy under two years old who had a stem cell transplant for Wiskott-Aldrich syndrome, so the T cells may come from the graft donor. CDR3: CASSYFLRGELFF. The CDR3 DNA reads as TGTGCCAGCAGTTACTTCTTGAGGGGGGAGCTGTTTTTT.